This passage covers 3 T cell receptor beta chains from one sample sequenced in a study of T cells in Graves' hyperthyroidism and ophthalmopathy. Researchers amplified the TCR beta CDR3 regions from RNA transcripts. RT-PCR in the first round (using the HTBI primer set) targeted the TCR CDR3. TCRdb passed the multiplex PCR reads through MiXCR, listing each CDR3 protein once. The sample consists of about 640,000 distinct CDR3 sequences, less than 25% of them appearing once. Sequencing was performed on blood. These receptors originate from a man aged 25 to 40 with Graves' ophthalmopathy.

This sequence joins TRBV10-2 and TRBJ2-1; 14 bases line up with TRBD2. The V gene end was trimmed by 6 bases and the J gene end by 4 bases; junction bases not matched to a gene: 8. Germline V gives CDR1 WSHSY, CDR2 SAAADI. The CDR3 contains 17 residues. DNA for the CDR3: TGCGCCAGCAGGTCCGGGACTAGCGGGAGTCGATACAATGAGCAGTTCTTC. The encoded protein is CASRSGTSGSRYNEQFF.

Turning to this clonotype: Sequence at one end of the junction differs from germline and may be a read error. CDR3 in DNA: TGTGCCAGCAGCCCTGGACTAGCGGGAACCTACAAGCAGTACTTC. This sequence encodes CASSPGLAGTYKQYF. This chain joins TRBV3-1 and TRBJ2-7; 12 bases line up with TRBD2. Germline V gene lookup returns CDR1 LGHDT and CDR2 YNNKEL (reference sequence). CDR3 length: 15 amino acids.

Ten or more counts support this clonotype. The J gene is TRBJ2-1, the V gene TRBV6-2 or TRBV6-3, with a weak D call TRBD1 (6 bases). CDR1 MNHEY and CDR2 SVGEGT come from the germline V gene. The length of the CDR3 is 17 residues. Deletions cut 2 bases from V and 0 bases from J, with 14 bases between. DNA of the CDR3: TGTGCCAGCAGTTACCCATTGGACAGAAACTCCTACAATGAGCAGTTCTTC. Translation gives CASSYPLDRNSYNEQFF.